The rows below give T cell receptor beta chains drawn from one sample of a study of response to subunit inactivated influenza vaccine. From the RT-PCR reads, TCRdb called clonotypes with MiXCR, one entry per CDR3 protein. The sample has under 800,000 distinct CDR3 sequences; around 14% are singletons. The sample in question was PBMCs from blood, obtained roughly 15 days before vaccination. The receptors stem from a man over 45 who received an inactivated influenza vaccine. Each CDR3 is given with its conserved first and last residue. D genes are given only for firm matches. Size is stated for part of the rows, as once, few or many counts, or as a class when the clone is expanded.

J gene: TRBJ2-2
clone size: many
V gene: TRBV20-1
D gene: .
CDR3 protein: CSASRGANTGELFF
CDR3 DNA: TGCAGTGCTAGCCGGGGGGCTAACACCGGGGAGCTGTTTTTT

J gene: TRBJ2-3
clone size: .
V gene: TRBV7-2
D gene: .
CDR3 protein: CASSSRRAMDTQYF
CDR3 DNA: TGTGCCAGCAGCTCCCGCCGGGCTATGGATACGCAGTATTTT

J gene: TRBJ2-2
clone size: few
V gene: TRBV3-1
D gene: TRBD2
CDR3 protein: CASSPGAGSVTGELFF
CDR3 DNA: TGTGCCAGCAGCCCGGGAGCGGGGTCTGTCACCGGGGAGCTGTTTTTT

J gene: TRBJ2-2
clone size: .
V gene: TRBV3-1
D gene: .
CDR3 protein: CASSQRAHSYTGELFF
CDR3 DNA: TGTGCCAGCAGCCAACGAGCACACAGTTACACCGGGGAGCTGTTTTTT

J gene: TRBJ2-2
clone size: .
V gene: TRBV7-2
D gene: TRBD1
CDR3 protein: CASSGRDRVLGELFF
CDR3 DNA: TGTGCCAGCAGCGGCCGGGACAGGGTTTTAGGGGAGCTGTTTTTT

J gene: TRBJ1-4
clone size: many
V gene: TRBV12-3/TRBV12-4
D gene: .
CDR3 protein: CASSVNVGKLFF
CDR3 DNA: TGTGCCAGCAGTGTGAATGTGGGAAAACTGTTTTTT

J gene: TRBJ2-2
clone size: .
V gene: TRBV30
D gene: .
CDR3 protein: CAWSGWAGTGELFF
CDR3 DNA: TGTGCCTGGAGTGGATGGGCGGGCACCGGGGAGCTGTTTTTT

J gene: TRBJ2-7
clone size: .
V gene: TRBV12-5
D gene: .
CDR3 protein: CASGCKFTYEQYF
CDR3 DNA: TGTGCTAGTGGTTGTAAGTTTACCTACGAGCAGTACTTC

J gene: TRBJ2-7
clone size: once
V gene: TRBV6-1
D gene: TRBD2
CDR3 protein: CASSQGWREAYEQYF
CDR3 DNA: TGTGCCAGCAGTCAAGGGTGGCGGGAGGCCTACGAGCAGTACTTC

J gene: TRBJ2-5
clone size: .
V gene: TRBV5-6
D gene: .
CDR3 protein: CASSLVQYQETQYF
CDR3 DNA: TGTGCCAGCAGCTTGGTTCAGTACCAAGAGACCCAGTACTTC

J gene: TRBJ2-3
clone size: many
V gene: TRBV7-9
D gene: TRBD2
CDR3 protein: CASSTRLAGRADTQYF
CDR3 DNA: TGTGCCAGCAGCACCCGACTAGCGGGGAGGGCAGATACGCAGTATTTT

J gene: TRBJ2-1
clone size: few
V gene: TRBV15
D gene: .
CDR3 protein: CATSRDRAGGYNEQFF
CDR3 DNA: TGTGCCACCAGCAGAGATCGGGCTGGGGGGTACAATGAGCAGTTCTTC